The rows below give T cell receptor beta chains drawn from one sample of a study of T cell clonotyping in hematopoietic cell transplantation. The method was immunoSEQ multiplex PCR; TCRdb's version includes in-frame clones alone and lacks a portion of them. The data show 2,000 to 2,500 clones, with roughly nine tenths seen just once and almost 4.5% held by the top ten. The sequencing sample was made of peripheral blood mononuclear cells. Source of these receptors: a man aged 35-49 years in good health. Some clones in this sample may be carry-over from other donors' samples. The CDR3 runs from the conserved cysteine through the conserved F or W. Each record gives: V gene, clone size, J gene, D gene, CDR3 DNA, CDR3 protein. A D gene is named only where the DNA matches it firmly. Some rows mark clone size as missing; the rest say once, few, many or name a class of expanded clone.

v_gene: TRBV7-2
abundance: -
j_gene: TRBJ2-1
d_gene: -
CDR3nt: TGTGCCAGCAGCAAAGACCGGGTCCTGGGGGCGAATGAGCAGTTCTTC
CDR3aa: CASSKDRVLGANEQFF

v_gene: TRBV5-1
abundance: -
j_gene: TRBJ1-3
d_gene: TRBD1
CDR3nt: TGCGCCAGCAGCTTGGACAGGGGCTCTGGAAACACCATATATTTT
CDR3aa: CASSLDRGSGNTIYF

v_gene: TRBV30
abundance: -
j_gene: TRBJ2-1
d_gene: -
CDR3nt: TGTGCCTGGAGCCACACTAGTTACAATGAGCAGTTCTTC
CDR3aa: CAWSHTSYNEQFF

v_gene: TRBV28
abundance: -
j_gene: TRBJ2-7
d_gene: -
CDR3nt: TGTGCCAGCAGTAAGGACCCCCCTCAGTCCTTC
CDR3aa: CASSKDPPQSF

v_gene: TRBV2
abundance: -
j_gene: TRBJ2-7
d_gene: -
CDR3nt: TGTGCCAGCAGTGAGAGTAGCGAGCAGTACTTC
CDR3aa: CASSESSEQYF

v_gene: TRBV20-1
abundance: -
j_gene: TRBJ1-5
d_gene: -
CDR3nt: TGCAGTGTTGAGGGGGGGAGAGCCCAGCATTTT
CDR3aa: CSVEGGRAQHF

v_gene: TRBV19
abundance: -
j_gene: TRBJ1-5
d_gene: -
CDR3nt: TGTGCCAGTAGTGCGCCGAGCCAGGGATCCCAGCATTTT
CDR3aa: CASSAPSQGSQHF

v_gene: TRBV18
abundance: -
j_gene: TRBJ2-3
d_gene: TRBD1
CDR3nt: TGTGCCAGCTCACCAGGGACAGGGGAAACAGTTACGCAGTATTTT
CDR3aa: CASSPGTGETVTQYF

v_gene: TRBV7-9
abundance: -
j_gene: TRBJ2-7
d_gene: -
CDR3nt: TGTGCCAGCAGCTTAGCGAGTTCCGCGATTGGAACTTTC
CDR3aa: CASSLASSAIGTF

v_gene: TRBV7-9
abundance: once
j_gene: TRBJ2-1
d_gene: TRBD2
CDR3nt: TGTGCCAGCAGGTTAGCGGGGGGAAGCTCCTACAATGAGCAGTTCTTC
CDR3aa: CASRLAGGSSYNEQFF

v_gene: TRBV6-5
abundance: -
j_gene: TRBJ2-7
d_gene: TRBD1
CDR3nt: TGTGCCAGCAGTTACCGGGACAGAGCCTACGAGCAGTACTTC
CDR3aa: CASSYRDRAYEQYF

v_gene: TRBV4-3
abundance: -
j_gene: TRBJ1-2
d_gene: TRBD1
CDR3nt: TGCGCCAGCAGCCAAGATCACCAGGGGGGAGGCTACACCTTC
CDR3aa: CASSQDHQGGGYTF

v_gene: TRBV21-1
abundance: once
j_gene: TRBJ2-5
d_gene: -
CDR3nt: TGTGCCAGCACCGCAAATAAACAAAAAGAGACCCAGTACTTC
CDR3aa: CASTANKQKETQYF

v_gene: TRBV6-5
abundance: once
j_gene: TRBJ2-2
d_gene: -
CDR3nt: TGTGCCAGCAGTCGCGACTCGACCGGGGAGCTGTTTTTT
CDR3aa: CASSRDSTGELFF

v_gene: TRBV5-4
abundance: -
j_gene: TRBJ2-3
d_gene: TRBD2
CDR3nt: TGTGCCAGCAGCTGGGGGGGACTAGCGGGGGGGCACACGCAGTATTTT
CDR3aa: CASSWGGLAGGHTQYF

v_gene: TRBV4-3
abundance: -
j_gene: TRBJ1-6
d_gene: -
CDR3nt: TGCGCCAGCAGCCTGTTCAGTTCGGAAAATTCACCCCTCCACTTT
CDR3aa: CASSLFSSENSPLHF

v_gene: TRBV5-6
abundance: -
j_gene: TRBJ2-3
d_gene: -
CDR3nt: TGTGCCAGCAGCAGGGCAGGGTATAGCACAGATACGCAGTATTTT
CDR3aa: CASSRAGYSTDTQYF

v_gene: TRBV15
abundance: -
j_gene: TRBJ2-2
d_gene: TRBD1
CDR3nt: TGTGCCACCAGCGGGAGGGACAGGGATGTCGGGGAGCTGTTTTTT
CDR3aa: CATSGRDRDVGELFF

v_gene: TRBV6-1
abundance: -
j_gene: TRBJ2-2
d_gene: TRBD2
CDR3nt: TGTGCCAGCAGGGATGGGGGGGCGAACACCGGGGAGCTGTTTTTT
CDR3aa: CASRDGGANTGELFF

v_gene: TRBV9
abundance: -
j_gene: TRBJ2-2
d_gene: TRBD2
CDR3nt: TGTGCCAGCAGCGAGGACGGGGGGGCTTCATTGTCCGGGGAGCTGTTTTTT
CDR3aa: CASSEDGGASLSGELFF

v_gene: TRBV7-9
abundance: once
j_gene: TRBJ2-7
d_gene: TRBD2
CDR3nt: TGTGCCAGCAGCTTAACTAGCGGGGGGCTGACCGAGCAGTACTTC
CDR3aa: CASSLTSGGLTEQYF

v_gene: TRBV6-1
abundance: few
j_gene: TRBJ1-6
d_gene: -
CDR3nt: TGTGCCAGCAGTGGGAGGTCCTATAATTCACCCCTCCACTTT
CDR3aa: CASSGRSYNSPLHF

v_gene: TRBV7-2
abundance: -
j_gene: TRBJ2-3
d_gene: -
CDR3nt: TGTGCCAGCAGGGACCTTGGGGCATTCGATACGCAGTATTTT
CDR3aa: CASRDLGAFDTQYF

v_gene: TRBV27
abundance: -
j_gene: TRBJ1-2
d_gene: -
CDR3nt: TGTGCCAGCAGTTTATCGGACAGTTCTAACTATGGCTACACCTTC
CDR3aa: CASSLSDSSNYGYTF

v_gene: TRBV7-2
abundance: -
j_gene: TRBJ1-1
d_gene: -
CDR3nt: TGTGCCAGCAGCGAGCGGACTACCACGAACACTGAAGCTTTCTTT
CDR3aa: CASSERTTTNTEAFF

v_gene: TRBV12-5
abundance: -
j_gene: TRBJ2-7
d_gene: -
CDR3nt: TGTGCTAGTGGGCAAGGGCAGGGTCCTCAGGAGGAGCAGTACTTC
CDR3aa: CASGQGQGPQEEQYF

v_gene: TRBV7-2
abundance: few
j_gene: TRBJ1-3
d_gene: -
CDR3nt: TGTGCCACCACTCTTGGGCCAGGAAACACCATATATTTT
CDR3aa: CATTLGPGNTIYF

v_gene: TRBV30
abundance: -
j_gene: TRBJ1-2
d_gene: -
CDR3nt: TGTGCCTGGAGTGTTTACAGGTCCTATGGCTACACCTTC
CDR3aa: CAWSVYRSYGYTF